This T cell receptor beta chain originates from a study of shared clonotypes between healthy human individuals. Looking at the study overall: Those who served as donors were a couple of women and three men between the ages of 18 and 49. Findings and limits, study-wide: Relative to memory subsets, naive subsets generally showed larger estimated richness. Sharing across four donors was highest in naive CD4 (around 5%) and lowest in memory CD8 (around 0.4%). In having few donors, the study represented limited genetic and exposure-history diversity.

The V gene lost 7 bases and the J gene lost 6 bases, with 13 bases spanning the gap. This CDR3 is built from 12 residues. CDR1 SNHLY and CDR2 FYNNEI come from the germline V gene. Clones were read by immunoSEQ multiplex PCR, and TCRdb kept only the in-frame ones, dropping some. Of some 2,500,000 clones detected, roughly 93% appear once; the ten largest clones hold roughly 0.36%. Of note for this clone: Antigen specificity is unknown.

The sample consisted of naive CD4+ T cells from PBMCs. Noted subset: CD45RA+ positively selected. The receptor's source is a young man in good health. Some clones in this sample may be carry-over from other donors' samples. The rearrangement joins TRBV2 to TRBJ2-7, with D tentatively TRBD2 (5 bases). The CDR3 sequence: CASTPGIGEQYF. In DNA, the CDR3 is TGTGCCAGCACTCCCGGGATCGGCGAGCAGTACTTC.